The 13 T cell receptor beta chains presented below share a single source sample, sequenced in a study of shared clonotypes between healthy human individuals. Only in-frame clones appear in the TCRdb table, and some are missing; sequencing was by immunoSEQ multiplex PCR. The sample records roughly 2,000,000 clones, around 95% being singletons. Selected positively for CCR7 and CD45RO-negative, naive CD8 cells excluded terminally differentiated effector memory CD45RA+ cells. Sequencing was done on a sample of naive CD8+ T cells from PBMCs. These receptors were taken from a man younger than 35 in good health. Some clones in this sample may be carry-over from other donors' samples.

A remark on this clone: The same CDR3 is also encoded by other DNA sequences in this sample. V gene TRBV7-9 combines with J gene TRBJ1-1; unclear D gene. V was clipped by 5 bases and J by 1 base, with 8 bases between them. The CDR3 totals 13 residues. Germline CDR1 reads SEHNR; CDR2 reads FQNEAQ (reference sequence). The CDR3 is CASSLDTNTEAFF. As DNA, the CDR3 is TGTGCCAGCAGCCTCGACACGAACACTGAAGCTTTCTTT.

The V call is TRBV19, the J call TRBJ2-5; 12 positions agree with TRBD1. Trimming at V came to 3 bases and at J to 3 bases, leaving 2 bases not matched to a gene. This CDR3 comprises 15 residues. Germline lookup yields CDR1 LNHDA and CDR2 SQIVND (reference sequence). The CDR3 DNA reads TGTGCCAGTAGTATTGGGACAGGGGGCAAAGAGACCCAGTACTTC. Protein product: CASSIGTGGKETQYF.

Concerning this clone itself: This sample includes further DNA sequences coding for the same CDR3. The rearrangement joins TRBV7-9 to TRBJ2-5; tentatively, D is TRBD2 (5 bases). In germline, CDR1 is SEHNR, CDR2 FQNEAQ (reference sequence). Deletions cut 4 bases from V and 5 bases from J, with 20 bases between. CDR3 length: 16 residues. CDR3 nucleotides: TGTGCCAGCAGCTCAACTAGTGGTCCAAGGAAGGAGACCCAGTACTTC. Its translation is CASSSTSGPRKETQYF.

Worth noting for this clone: Other DNA sequences within the sample encode an identical CDR3. This sequence joins TRBV9 and TRBJ2-1; 12 bases fit TRBD2. This CDR3 is 15 amino acids long. CDR1 and CDR2 from the germline V gene are SGDLS and YYNGEE. V gave up 3 bases and J gave up 5 bases; unmatched junction bases: 3. The CDR3 reads CASSGGTSGHNEQFF. The DNA of the CDR3 is TGTGCCAGCAGCGGAGGGACTAGCGGGCACAATGAGCAGTTCTTC.

The gene calls are TRBV6-4 and TRBJ2-1; 9 positions agree with TRBD1. This CDR3 is built from 16 residues. V gave up 1 base and J gave up 5 bases; unmatched junction bases: 6. CDR1 MRHNA and CDR2 SNTAGT come from the germline V gene. The CDR3, as DNA: TGTGCCAGCAGTGACTGGGCGACAGGGGGGCACAATGAGCAGTTCTTC. Translation gives CASSDWATGGHNEQFF.

This sequence joins TRBV2 and TRBJ2-1, with TRBD2 identical over 12 bases. The germline V gene encodes CDR1 SNHLY and CDR2 FYNNEI. After removal of 4 bases from V and 7 bases from J, the junction contained 17 bases not matched to a gene. The CDR3 has 19 amino acids. The CDR3 region has the DNA TGTGCCAGCAGTGGTGCCATCACGACTAGCGGGAGAAGAAAGAATGAGCAGTTCTTC. It codes for CASSGAITTSGRRKNEQFF.

The rearrangement joins TRBV7-9 to TRBJ1-3; the D is unclear. The CDR3 consists of 15 residues. The ends were cut back, 4 bases at V and 0 bases at J, with 10 bases in the middle. Looked up from germline, CDR1 is SEHNR and CDR2 is FQNEAQ (reference sequence). CDR3 DNA: TGTGCCAGCAGCTCCAGGCAAAGCTCTGGAAACACCATATATTTT. Protein product: CASSSRQSSGNTIYF.

The CDR3 DNA follows: TGCAGTGCCTACAAAGACGAGCAGTACTTC. Its protein product is CSAYKDEQYF. The chain links TRBV20-1 to TRBJ2-7; D is unclear. The CDR3 is 10 amino acids. Trimming removed 6 bases at V and 5 bases at J, with 8 bases between. Germline V gene data show CDR1 as DFQATT and CDR2 as SNEGSKA (reference sequence).

The chain couples TRBV28 to TRBJ1-2; no firm D call. The V end lost 4 bases, the J end lost 0 bases, and 12 bases lay between the germline ends. The CDR3 is 15 amino acids. Looked up from germline, CDR1 is MDHEN and CDR2 is SYDVKM. CDR3 sequence (DNA): TGTGCCAGCAGTTCCAACCTGGGCCCTAACTATGGCTACACCTTC. This translates into CASSSNLGPNYGYTF.

This sequence joins TRBV28 and TRBJ2-3; D gene ambiguous. CDR3 length equals 13 residues. Germline values: CDR1 MDHEN, CDR2 SYDVKM. V lost 6 bases and J 0 bases, leaving 7 bases between the germline ends. The CDR3 region has the DNA TGTGCCAGCAGCCCGGACAGCACAGATACGCAGTATTTT. Translation: CASSPDSTDTQYF. The variable domain in full, completed from reference TRBV28 and TRBJ2-3, reads DVKVTQSSRYLVKRTGEKVFLECVQDMDHENMFWYRQDPGLGLRLIYFSYDVKMKEKGDIPEGYSVSREKKERFSLILESASTNQTSMYLCASSPDSTDTQYFGPGTRLTVL.

The rearrangement links TRBV4-3 to TRBJ2-5, with 8 bases aligning to TRBD2. The ends lost 3 bases at V and 3 bases at J; junction bases unmatched: 6. The V gene's germline CDR1 is LGHNA and CDR2 YSLEER. The CDR3 has 15 amino acids. This chain's CDR3 is CASSQGAGAKETQYF. In DNA, the CDR3 is TGCGCCAGCAGCCAGGGAGCGGGGGCTAAAGAGACCCAGTACTTC.

The genes are TRBV5-6 and TRBJ2-7; D gene uncertain. Germline lookup yields CDR1 SGHDT and CDR2 YYEEEE. This CDR3 comprises 14 residues. Trimming cost V 4 bases and J 4 bases, with 15 bases left between them. CDR3 protein: CASSLDLAAYEQYF. The CDR3 bases are TGTGCCAGCAGCCTGGATCTCGCGGCATACGAGCAGTACTTC. The variable domain in full, with the rest retrieved from reference TRBV5-6 and TRBJ2-7, is DAGVTQSPTHLIKTRGQQVTLRCSPKSGHDTVSWYQQALGQGPQFIFQYYEEEERQRGNFPDRFSGHQFPNYSSELNVNALLLGDSALYLCASSLDLAAYEQYFGPGTRLTVT.

The gene calls are TRBV27 and TRBJ2-2; 7 positions agree with TRBD2. Germline-derived CDR1 and CDR2 are MNHEY and SMNVEV (reference sequence). The trim removed 5 bases at V and 7 bases at J, leaving 7 bases unmatched. This CDR3 region has 14 residues. CDR3: CASSLRTSSGELFF. For the CDR3, the DNA is TGTGCCAGCAGTCTTAGGACTAGTAGCGGGGAGCTGTTTTTT.